This TCR beta chain was recorded in a study of early T cells in non-severe SARS-CoV-2 infection. For the study at large: From unsorted whole blood, bulk RNA was sequenced, and the chains remained unpaired.

Germline values: CDR1 MNHEY, CDR2 SVGAGI. J lost 6 bases, V lost 6 bases, and 5 bases had no gene match. The CDR3 covers 12 residues. As to this clonotype: Its antigen remains unidentified.

Broader study findings: VDJdb matching favored anti-spike CD8 responses, missing private and CD4 specificities.

cDNA molecules, individually, were tagged with unique molecular identifiers. One entry per CDR3 protein results from TCRdb running MiXCR on the 5' RACE reads. Among 69,000 or so distinct CDR3 sequences listed, 4% to 6% were seen once. The sequence came from an adult who was a healthcare worker with PCR-confirmed SARS-CoV-2 infection or an uninfected control (not recorded which). The donor label of this sample is uncertain. The chain recombines TRBV6-5 with TRBJ2-7; 7 bases are shared with TRBD1. The sequencing here drew on whole blood, taken at baseline. The CDR3 reads CASRGTVAEQYF. The CDR3 DNA follows: TGTGCCAGCAGGGGGACAGTCGCCGAGCAGTACTTC.